The 27 T cell receptor beta chains in this list originate from one sample, sequenced in a study of identical twins. MiXCR, run by TCRdb on the 5' RACE reads, gives a single entry per CDR3 protein. The sample comprises around 650,000 distinct CDR3 sequences, 7.1% of which are singletons, and around 1.6% rests with the top ten. These sequences were also reported in another study, on yellow fever vaccine responses in identical twins.

Sequencing was done on a sample of PBMCs. Receptor source: a woman younger than 30 in good health.

The chain employs TRBV28 and TRBJ2-3, with D perhaps TRBD2 (5 bases). This CDR3 has 16 residues. V shed 5 bases and J shed 4 bases, with 19 bases lying between them. The V gene's germline CDR1 is MDHEN and CDR2 SYDVKM. The chain's CDR3 is CASSASQTKGADTQYF. CDR3 in DNA: TGTGCCAGCAGTGCTTCGCAGACTAAGGGAGCAGATACGCAGTATTTT.

This rearrangement joins TRBV5-1 to TRBJ2-6; possibly TRBD1 for D (5 bases). Trimming removed 4 bases at V and 0 bases at J, with 11 bases between. The CDR3 consists of 16 residues. From germline, CDR1 is SGHRS and CDR2 YFSETQ. The CDR3 coding sequence is TGCGCCAGCAGCGTCCGCAGGGACTCTGGGGCCAACGTCCTGACTTTC. It codes for CASSVRRDSGANVLTF.

This clonotype was recorded at least ten times. V usage is TRBV7-6 and J usage is TRBJ1-1, with 11 bases identical to TRBD1. Trimming at V came to 8 bases and at J to 4 bases, leaving 6 bases not matched to a gene. Germline V CDR1 and CDR2: SGHVS, FNYEAQ. The CDR3 is 14 residues long. The CDR3 is CASGQGAGVTEAFF. The DNA for the CDR3 is TGTGCCAGCGGACAGGGGGCTGGCGTCACTGAAGCTTTCTTT.

This clonotype was observed a few times. The chain joins TRBV12-3 or TRBV12-4 to TRBJ1-2; no clear D. With 8 bases removed from V and 4 bases from J, the gap between germline ends came to 8 bases. The CDR3 consists of 11 residues. The CDR3 DNA is TGTGCCAGCGCACAGTCCTATGGCTACACCTTC. Translating it yields CASAQSYGYTF.

The chain carries TRBV12-3 or TRBV12-4 and TRBJ1-2, with a weak D call TRBD1 (6 bases). The CDR3 is 13 amino acids. Trimming took 6 bases from V and 3 from J, leaving 11 bases between them. The CDR3 bases are TGTGCCAGCAGCGCTACAGGGTACTATGGCTACACCTTC. Protein: CASSATGYYGYTF.

This clonotype was seen only a few times. The chain joins TRBV7-9 to TRBJ2-3; D possibly corresponds to TRBD1 (6 bases). This CDR3 spans 15 amino acids. The V gene lost 2 bases and the J gene lost 0 bases, with 9 bases spanning the gap. CDR1 and CDR2 from the germline V gene are SEHNR and FQNEAQ (reference sequence). The CDR3 DNA is TGTGCCAGCAGCTTATCCCAGGGGAGCACAGATACGCAGTATTTT. Translating it yields CASSLSQGSTDTQYF.

This clonotype was seen a few times. This chain links TRBV11-2 with TRBJ2-1; D is unclear. V was cut by 0 bases and J by 0 bases, with 6 bases left in between. The CDR3 is 15 residues long. From germline, CDR1 is SGHAT and CDR2 FQNNGV. CDR3 amino acids: CASSLEASSYNEQFF. The CDR3 DNA reads as TGTGCCAGCAGCTTAGAGGCGAGCTCCTACAATGAGCAGTTCTTC. The full variable domain, in which reference TRBV11-2 and TRBJ2-1 provide the parts outside the CDR3, is EAGVAQSPRYKIIEKRQSVAFWCNPISGHATLYWYQQILGQGPKLLIQFQNNGVVDDSQLPKDRFSAERLKGVDSTLKIQPAKLEDSAVYLCASSLEASSYNEQFFGPGTRLTVL.

The chain combines TRBV6-2 or TRBV6-3 with TRBJ2-7; tentatively, D is TRBD2 (5 bases). Trimming took 0 bases from V and 1 from J, leaving 13 bases between them. Germline V CDR1 and CDR2: MNHEY, SVGEGT. This CDR3 has 16 amino acids. This chain's CDR3 is CASSYSTGWRSYEQYV. The CDR3 DNA is TGTGCCAGCAGTTACTCGACTGGCTGGAGGTCCTACGAGCAGTACGTC.

This clonotype was found a few times. The genes are TRBV3-1 and TRBJ1-2; possibly TRBD1 for D (6 bases). The CDR3 length is 20 residues. The V end lost 3 bases, the J end lost 4 bases, and 30 bases lay between the germline ends. The germline gives CDR1 LGHDT, CDR2 YNNKEL (reference sequence). The CDR3: CASSHTLRTVGSKGSYGYTF. The CDR3, as DNA: TGTGCCAGCAGCCACACCTTACGGACAGTAGGATCCAAAGGTAGCTATGGCTACACCTTC.

This clonotype was counted a few times. This chain connects TRBV11-1 to TRBJ1-1; a possible D gene is TRBD1 (5 bases). The germline CDR1 and CDR2 sequences are SGHAT and FQDESV (reference sequence). This CDR3 is built from 16 residues. Trimming removed 0 bases at V and 5 bases at J, with 16 bases between. CDR3 region: CASSLASRAVRTEAFF. The CDR3 DNA is TGTGCCAGCAGCTTAGCATCCAGGGCGGTAAGGACTGAAGCTTTCTTT.

V and J are TRBV29-1 and TRBJ2-1; perhaps D is TRBD1 or TRBD2 (5 bases each). Germline CDR1 and CDR2: SQVTM and ANQGSEA. V was clipped by 7 bases and J by 6 bases, with 25 bases between them. This CDR3 is 16 amino acids long. The CDR3 region is CSAGTPSHPNGNEQFF. In DNA form, the CDR3 reads TGCAGCGCCGGGACGCCCTCGCACCCGAATGGCAATGAGCAGTTCTTC.

The chain couples TRBV11-1 to TRBJ2-2, with TRBD2 identical over 9 bases. This CDR3 has 20 amino acids. Germline CDR1 SGHAT, CDR2 FQDESV (reference sequence). Trimming took 3 bases from V and 6 from J; bases not matched to a gene: 20. Written as DNA, the CDR3 is TGTGCCAGCAGCTTTCCCCCGTTGCGACTAGCGGAGAGGGTACCCGGGGAGCTGTTTTTT. It codes for CASSFPPLRLAERVPGELFF.

This clonotype was detected a few times. The CDR3 protein is CRGVSGRRSYNEQFF. CDR3 DNA: TGCAGGGGCGTGAGCGGGAGGAGGTCCTACAATGAGCAGTTCTTC. The gene calls are TRBV20-1 and TRBJ2-1; 9 bases align to TRBD2. This CDR3 contains 15 residues. Germline loops: CDR1 DFQATT, CDR2 SNEGSKA (reference sequence).

This clonotype appeared many times. The rearrangement links TRBV6-1 to TRBJ2-3; weak D call: TRBD2 (6 bases). Germline V gene sequence: CDR1 MNHNS, CDR2 SASEGT. The CDR3 extends over 14 amino acids. Trimming pared 8 bases from V and 2 bases from J, leaving 14 bases between. CDR3: CASRTAGSTDTQYF. The DNA of the CDR3 is TGTGCCAGCCGGACGGCGGGGTCCACAGATACGCAGTATTTT.

This clonotype was seen repeatedly, ten times or more. The chain links TRBV24-1 to TRBJ2-3; D unclear. The CDR3 sequence is 13 residues long. V was clipped by 4 bases and J by 0 bases, with 4 bases between them. Germline V gives CDR1 KGHDR, CDR2 SFDVKD. The CDR3 region has the DNA TGTGCCACCAGTGACCCTAGCACAGATACGCAGTATTTT. Its protein is CATSDPSTDTQYF.

The chain links TRBV10-3 to TRBJ1-1; D gene uncertain. Germline loops: CDR1 ENHRY, CDR2 SYGVKD. The V and J ends lost 1 base and 5 bases respectively, with 5 bases between them. The CDR3 is 12 residues long. The CDR3 DNA reads TGTGCCATCAGTGAGTTGGGGACTGAAGCTTTCTTT. Protein sequence: CAISELGTEAFF.

This clonotype was seen more than once but under ten times. V and J are TRBV20-1 and TRBJ2-3; D might be TRBD1 or TRBD2, each matching 5 bases. V shed 3 bases and J shed 2 bases, with 15 bases lying between them. Germline V gene lookup returns CDR1 DFQATT and CDR2 SNEGSKA (reference sequence). CDR3 length equals 15 residues. CDR3 residues: CSASIPWGNTDTQYF. The CDR3 bases are TGCAGTGCTAGTATCCCATGGGGGAACACAGATACGCAGTATTTT.

In its sample, this clonotype was seen many times. The V call is TRBV5-1, the J call TRBJ2-5, with D possibly matching TRBD1 (6 bases). Germline CDR1 SGHRS, CDR2 YFSETQ. V was clipped by 9 bases and J by 5 bases, with 11 bases between them. CDR3 size: 11 residues. The CDR3 nucleotides read TGCGCCAACCGGACAGTTGAGACCCAGTACTTC. Protein sequence: CANRTVETQYF.

The chain couples TRBV27 to TRBJ2-1; 11 nucleotides agree with TRBD1. This CDR3 comprises 15 residues. V shed 5 bases, J shed 8 bases, and the junction held 8 bases outside the gene matches. Germline V lookup: CDR1 MNHEY, CDR2 SMNVEV (reference sequence). In DNA, the CDR3 is TGTGCCAGCAGTCTAGGACAGGGGGCTAGCGATGAGCAGTTCTTC. It encodes CASSLGQGASDEQFF.

This clonotype was recorded many times. The chain recombines TRBV3-1 with TRBJ1-6; 7 nucleotides line up with TRBD1. The CDR3 consists of 15 residues. Losses at the gene ends were 7 bases for V and 9 bases for J; bases not matched to a gene: 12. Per germline, CDR1 LGHDT and CDR2 YNNKEL (reference sequence). This CDR3 is CASTDFTGASSPLHF. As DNA, the CDR3 is TGTGCCAGCACCGACTTTACAGGGGCCAGTTCACCCCTCCACTTT. Using reference TRBV3-1 and TRBJ1-6 for the parts outside the CDR3, the full variable domain is DTAVSQTPKYLVTQMGNDKSIKCEQNLGHDTMYWYKQDSKKFLKIMFSYNNKELIINETVPNRFSPKSPDKAHLNLHINSLELGDSAVYFCASTDFTGASSPLHFGNGTRLTVT.

This clonotype was recorded a few times. The chain couples TRBV5-4 to TRBJ2-2, with D possibly TRBD1 on 6 matching bases. V shed 3 bases and J shed 2 bases, with 11 bases lying between them. CDR1 is SGHNT and CDR2 is YYREEE in the germline V gene (reference sequence). The length of the CDR3 is 15 residues. The CDR3 loop is CASSSRTVNTGELFF. CDR3 nucleotides: TGTGCCAGCAGCTCCCGGACAGTAAACACCGGGGAGCTGTTTTTT. Variable domain in full (rest from reference TRBV5-4 and TRBJ2-2): ETGVTQSPTHLIKTRGQQVTLRCSSQSGHNTVSWYQQALGQGPQFIFQYYREEENGRGNFPPRFSGLQFPNYSSELNVNALELDDSALYLCASSSRTVNTGELFFGEGSRLTVL.

This clonotype was seen ten or more times. The chain is built from TRBV5-6 and TRBJ2-3; D remains ambiguous. V dropped 4 bases and J dropped 7 bases, with 10 bases sitting between them. Per germline, CDR1 SGHDT and CDR2 YYEEEE. This CDR3 region has 12 residues. CDR3 DNA: TGTGCCAGCAGCGCGGACGGCCATACGCAGTATTTT. Its translation: CASSADGHTQYF.

There are a few counts of this clonotype. The chain recombines TRBV5-1 with TRBJ2-3; 8 nucleotides match TRBD1. The CDR3 sequence is 17 residues long. V was clipped by 2 bases and J by 5 bases; unmatched bases: 13. From germline, CDR1 is SGHRS and CDR2 YFSETQ. The CDR3 is CASSLDPATGVEDTQYF. The CDR3 coding sequence is TGCGCCAGCAGCTTAGACCCGGCGACAGGGGTAGAAGATACGCAGTATTTT.

This rearrangement joins TRBV10-3 to TRBJ2-1; possibly TRBD2 for D (6 bases). V was clipped by 11 bases and J by 0 bases, with 11 bases between them. Germline assignment: CDR1 ENHRY and CDR2 SYGVKD. The CDR3 runs 13 residues. The CDR3 spells CAARGSSYNEQFF. The CDR3 DNA reads as TGTGCCGCCCGGGGGAGCTCCTACAATGAGCAGTTCTTC.

The rearrangement uses TRBV12-3 or TRBV12-4 and TRBJ2-1, with TRBD1 matching over 7 bases. The CDR3 has 13 residues. J gave up 8 bases and V 6 bases, and 7 bases lay outside the gene matches. The CDR3 reads CASRETGWDEQFF. CDR3 bases: TGTGCCAGCAGGGAGACAGGGTGGGATGAGCAGTTCTTC.

Many counts were recorded for this clonotype. The J gene is TRBJ2-1, the V gene TRBV12-3 or TRBV12-4; D is undetermined. This CDR3 is 12 amino acids long. V gave up 3 bases and J gave up 4 bases, with 4 bases separating them. In DNA form, the CDR3 reads TGTGCCAGCAGTTTCAGTTACAATGAGCAGTTCTTC. Translation: CASSFSYNEQFF.

This clonotype showed up just a few times. This chain uses TRBV29-1 with TRBJ2-1; D perhaps matches TRBD1 (6 bases). V was cut by 7 bases and J by 0 bases, with 10 bases left in between. This CDR3 spans 13 amino acids. Germline CDR1 SQVTM, CDR2 ANQGSEA. The DNA of the CDR3 is TGCAGCGAAGCGGACAGCTCCTACAATGAGCAGTTCTTC. Its protein product is CSEADSSYNEQFF.